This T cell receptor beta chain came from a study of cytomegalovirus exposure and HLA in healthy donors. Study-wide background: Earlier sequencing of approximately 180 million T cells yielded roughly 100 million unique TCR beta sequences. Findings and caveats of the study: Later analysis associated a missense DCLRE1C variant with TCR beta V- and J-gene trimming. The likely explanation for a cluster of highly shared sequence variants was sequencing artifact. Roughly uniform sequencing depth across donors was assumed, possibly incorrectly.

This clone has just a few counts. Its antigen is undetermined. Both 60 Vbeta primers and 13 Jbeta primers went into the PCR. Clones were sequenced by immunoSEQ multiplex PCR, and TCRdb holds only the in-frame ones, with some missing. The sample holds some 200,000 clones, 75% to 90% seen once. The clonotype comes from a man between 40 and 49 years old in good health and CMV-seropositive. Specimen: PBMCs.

The DNA for the CDR3 is TGCGCCAGCAGCCAAGTAATGGCTAGCGGCAATGAGCAGTTCTTC. Encoded protein: CASSQVMASGNEQFF. The chain uses TRBV4-3 and TRBJ2-1; 7 bases are a match to TRBD2. The CDR3 length is 15 residues. Germline-derived CDR1 and CDR2 are LGHNA and YSLEER. The ends lost 1 base at V and 6 bases at J; junction bases unmatched: 6.